Sequencing of this T cell receptor beta chain was carried out in a study of T cell responses to AZD1222 COVID-19 vaccine. General study findings and limits: Only after the peak T cell response were repertoires sampled. In the spike-specific TCR repertoire, nearly half reportedly target unmutated variant regions. Baseline seropositives among AZD1222 recipients totaled only five to seven. Donors were largely white British and mainly female; clonal diversity was possibly underestimated.

Sequenced by immunoSEQ multiplex PCR; TCRdb stores in-frame clones only, minus some. This sample yields about 120,000 clones, of which roughly 90% are seen a single time; roughly 0.98% belongs to the top ten. A word on this clone: Antigen specificity is unknown.

Germline V gene sequence: CDR1 SGHKS, CDR2 YYEKEE (reference sequence). V was pared by 3 bases and J by 4 bases, with 11 bases between. This CDR3 is 15 amino acids long. This chain connects TRBV5-5 to TRBJ2-6; tentative D call: TRBD1 (5 bases). Here the sequenced sample was peripheral blood, taken 28 days after the second AZD1222 dose. The source is an adult who received the AZD1222 COVID-19 vaccine. In nucleotides, the CDR3 is TGTGCCAGCAGCTGGACAACATCAGGGGCCAACGTCCTGACTTTC. Its protein is CASSWTTSGANVLTF.